Listed below are T cell receptor beta chains from one sample, sequenced in a study of technical replicates of blood from several donors. Clones were sequenced by immunoSEQ multiplex PCR, and TCRdb holds only the in-frame ones, with some missing. The table lists about 73,000 clones, 85% to 95% of them singletons. The sequencing sample was made of PBMCs. The receptor set was obtained from a human donor in good health. Some clones in this sample may be carry-over from other donors' samples. Both conserved end residues are part of each CDR3. D genes are given only for firm matches. Size is omitted from some rows. Given values are once, few, many or a class for expanded clones.

j_call cdr3_length d_call v_call clone_size cdr3_aa cdr3_nt
TRBJ1-6 16 . TRBV4-2 . CASSRAAEINNSPLHF TGTGCCAGCAGCCGAGCAGCGGAGATAAATAATTCACCCCTCCACTTT
TRBJ1-1 13 . TRBV10-3 . CAISGAGNTEAFF TGTGCCATCAGTGGGGCAGGGAACACTGAAGCTTTCTTT
TRBJ2-1 16 . TRBV18 once CASSPPGPGAYNEQFF TGTGCCAGCTCACCACCGGGGCCAGGGGCCTACAATGAGCAGTTCTTC
TRBJ1-5 15 TRBD1 TRBV6-6 . CASSDPGQGNQPQHF TGTGCCAGCAGTGACCCAGGACAGGGAAATCAGCCCCAGCATTTT
TRBJ2-2 16 . TRBV4-1 . CASSPSRRSNTGELFF TGCGCCAGCAGCCCATCACGGAGGTCGAACACCGGGGAGCTGTTTTTT
TRBJ2-5 16 TRBD1 TRBV4-2 . CASSHHRGVGEETQYF TGTGCCAGCAGCCACCACAGGGGGGTAGGAGAAGAGACCCAGTACTTC
TRBJ1-1 15 . TRBV7-2 . CASSLEGRVAAEAFF TGTGCCAGCAGCTTAGAGGGCAGGGTCGCTGCTGAAGCTTTCTTT
TRBJ2-4 15 . TRBV2 . CASSDDFLAKNIQYF TGTGCCAGCAGTGACGACTTTTTAGCCAAAAACATTCAGTACTTC
TRBJ1-4 15 . TRBV4-1 once CASSKGRTTNEKLFF TGCGCCAGCAGCAAAGGTAGAACAACTAATGAAAAACTGTTTTTT
TRBJ2-2 17 TRBD2 TRBV7-6 . CASSLIWASGNTGELFF TGTGCCAGCAGCTTAATCTGGGCTAGCGGCAACACCGGGGAGCTGTTTTTT
TRBJ2-7 15 TRBD1 TRBV4-1 . CASSLSGTAPYEQYF TGCGCCAGCAGTTTATCCGGGACAGCACCCTACGAGCAGTACTTC
TRBJ2-5 13 TRBD2 TRBV19 . CASGSGGRETQYF TGTGCCAGTGGTAGCGGGGGGAGAGAGACCCAGTACTTC
TRBJ1-4 11 . TRBV2 . CASGGSEKLFF TGTGCCAGCGGAGGATCCGAAAAACTGTTTTTT
TRBJ2-3 17 TRBD2 TRBV14 . CASSQDRTSGGPDTQYF TGTGCCAGCAGCCAAGATCGGACTAGCGGGGGCCCAGATACGCAGTATTTT
TRBJ1-3 16 . TRBV7-9 . CASSLRVTYSGNTIYF TGTGCCAGCAGCTTACGTGTAACCTACTCTGGAAACACCATATATTTT